This TCR beta chain comes out of a study of cytomegalovirus exposure and HLA in healthy donors. Study-wide results and caveats: Of the V segments, some could not be distinguished, including TRBV6-2 and TRBV6-3, and were excluded. An analysis that was carried out later associated 15,000 to 20,000 TCR beta sequences with HLA alleles at 0.05 false discovery rate.

This clone was detected a few times. What it recognizes is unknown. Trimming pared 3 bases from V and 6 bases from J, leaving 6 bases between. In germline, CDR1 is PRHDT, CDR2 FYEKMQ (reference sequence). The CDR3 is made up of 13 amino acids. The PCR ran on 60 Vbeta and 13 Jbeta primers. Assay: immunoSEQ multiplex PCR; the TCRdb copy retains only in-frame clones and omits some. The table lists 150,000 to 200,000 clones, roughly 80% of them singletons, with 2.9% in the top ten. Sequencing was performed on PBMCs. V gene TRBV13 combines with J gene TRBJ1-6; D unclear. The sequence derives from a female donor in good health and CMV-seronegative. CDR3 loop: CASSFNSNSPLHF. CDR3 nucleotide sequence: TGTGCCAGCAGCTTTAACAGTAATTCACCCCTCCACTTT.